This T cell receptor (beta chain) comes out of a study of CD8 T cells in ankylosing spondylitis. Points from the study as a whole: Disease-associated clonotypes exhibited CD8+ identity and were relatively infrequent in peripheral blood. The clones that were linked to disease were reported to be significantly enriched in matched synovial fluid samples from ankylosing spondylitis patients.

This clonotype was seen more than once but under ten times. Its cognate antigen is unknown. Germline CDR1 reads MNHEY; CDR2 reads SMNVEV (reference sequence). Trimming left V 3 bases short and J 7 bases short, with 13 bases between. The CDR3 has 15 residues. Quantitative molecular-barcoded 5'-RACE generated the TCR beta libraries. TCRdb ran MiXCR on the 5' RACE reads and lists one entry per CDR3 protein. The table shows fewer than 400,000 distinct CDR3 sequences, with about 14% occurring only once. Sample: blood, either unsorted or a sorted T cell fraction (not recorded which). V usage is TRBV27 and J usage is TRBJ1-6; D ambiguous. The TCR was taken from a male donor with ankylosing spondylitis or in good health (not recorded which). Here the CDR3 reads CASSFERTWNSPLHF. The CDR3 region has the DNA TGTGCCAGCAGTTTCGAGCGTACCTGGAATTCACCCCTCCACTTT.